Listed below are T cell receptor beta chains from one sample, sequenced in a study of OX40 agonist ivuxolimab in advanced cancers. Repertoires were generated with immunoSEQ multiplex PCR, while TCRdb's copy carries only in-frame clones and drops some. This sample yields 49,000 or so clones, of which approximately 88% are seen a single time; 12% belongs to the top ten. The sample in question was CD4+ or CD8+ T cells sorted from blood, obtained in a trial of the OX40 agonist ivuxolimab. These receptors were obtained from an adult with an advanced solid tumor such as melanoma, head and neck, liver or kidney cancer. The CDR3 runs from the conserved cysteine through the conserved F or W. The order of the fields is D gene, clone size, J gene, V gene, CDR3 DNA, CDR3 protein. The D gene is left open where the match is weak. For some rows the clone size is stated as once, few or many, or as a class when expanded; others skip it.

D: NA
size: NA
J: TRBJ2-4
V: TRBV27
DNA: TGTGCCAGCAGATCGGCGGGGGCCCTAAACATTCAGTACTTC
CDR3: CASRSAGALNIQYF

D: NA
size: NA
J: TRBJ1-2
V: TRBV6-5
DNA: TGTGCCAGCAGTTACTCGATCGTAAACTATGGCTACACCTTC
CDR3: CASSYSIVNYGYTF

D: NA
size: NA
J: TRBJ2-3
V: TRBV12-5
DNA: TGTGCTAGTGGTTTGACCCCTCCGGCTAGCACAGATACGCAGTATTTT
CDR3: CASGLTPPASTDTQYF

D: TRBD1
size: NA
J: TRBJ2-4
V: TRBV19
DNA: TGTGCCAGTAGTATCGAGGGGACAGGTTGGGACATTCAGTACTTC
CDR3: CASSIEGTGWDIQYF

D: NA
size: NA
J: TRBJ2-7
V: TRBV25-1
DNA: TGTGCCAGCAGTATTGGGGCGAATTCGGGGGAGCAGTACTTC
CDR3: CASSIGANSGEQYF

D: NA
size: once
J: TRBJ2-7
V: TRBV6-6
DNA: TGTGCCAGCAGTTACTTAATAATTCAAGAGCAGTACTTC
CDR3: CASSYLIIQEQYF

D: TRBD1
size: once
J: TRBJ2-5
V: TRBV7-9
DNA: TGTGCCAGCAGCTTAGCGCAGGGGGCCCTGGAGACCCAGTACTTC
CDR3: CASSLAQGALETQYF

D: NA
size: NA
J: TRBJ2-2
V: TRBV6-5
DNA: TGTGCCAGCAGTTGGGACATCCCCACCGGGGAGCTGTTTTTT
CDR3: CASSWDIPTGELFF

D: NA
size: NA
J: TRBJ2-3
V: TRBV7-8
DNA: TGTGCCAGCACCTTTATCGGAGGAGAGGCAGATACGCAGTATTTT
CDR3: CASTFIGGEADTQYF

D: NA
size: NA
J: TRBJ1-1
V: TRBV7-9
DNA: TGTGCCAGCAGCTTAGGGCGGAACACTGAAGCTTTCTTT
CDR3: CASSLGRNTEAFF

D: TRBD1
size: NA
J: TRBJ1-2
V: TRBV6-5
DNA: TGTGCCAGCAGACGGGGACAGGGGAACTATGGCTACACCTTC
CDR3: CASRRGQGNYGYTF

D: NA
size: NA
J: TRBJ1-1
V: TRBV9
DNA: TGTGCCAGCAGCGTAGTGCGGGGGTCCGCTGAAGCTTTCTTT
CDR3: CASSVVRGSAEAFF

D: NA
size: few
J: TRBJ2-7
V: TRBV7-9
DNA: TGTGCCAGCAGCAGCTTCGCACTTAGGTACGAGCAGTACTTC
CDR3: CASSSFALRYEQYF

D: NA
size: NA
J: TRBJ2-3
V: TRBV4-1
DNA: TGCGCCAGCAGCCCTTCGGACAGAGCTACAGATACGCAGTATTTT
CDR3: CASSPSDRATDTQYF

D: NA
size: NA
J: TRBJ2-1
V: TRBV4-1
DNA: TGCGCCAGCAGCCAAGGCAATGAGCAGTTCTTC
CDR3: CASSQGNEQFF

D: NA
size: NA
J: TRBJ2-5
V: TRBV7-6
DNA: TGTGCCAGCAGTAAGGCCGGGACTCGGCCCGGAGAGACCCAGTACTTC
CDR3: CASSKAGTRPGETQYF